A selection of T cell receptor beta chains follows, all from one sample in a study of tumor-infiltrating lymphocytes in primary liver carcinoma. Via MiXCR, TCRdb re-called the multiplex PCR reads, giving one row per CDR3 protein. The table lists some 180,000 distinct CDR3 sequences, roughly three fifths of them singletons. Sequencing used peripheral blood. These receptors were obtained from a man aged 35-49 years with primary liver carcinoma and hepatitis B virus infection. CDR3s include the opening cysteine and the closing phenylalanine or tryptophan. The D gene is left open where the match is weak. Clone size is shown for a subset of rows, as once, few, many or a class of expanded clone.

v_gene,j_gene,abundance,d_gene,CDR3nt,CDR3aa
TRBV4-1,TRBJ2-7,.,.,TGCGCCAGCAGCCAAGATACGGGATGGTCTAGCGACTCCTACGAGCAGTACTTC,CASSQDTGWSSDSYEQYF
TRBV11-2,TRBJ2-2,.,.,TGTGCCAGCAGCTCGAAGTTAGGCATCGGGGAGCTGCTTTTT,CASSSKLGIGELLF
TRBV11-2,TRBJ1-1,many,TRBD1,TGTGCCAGCAGCTTGGGGACAGGACACACTGAAGCTTTCTTT,CASSLGTGHTEAFF
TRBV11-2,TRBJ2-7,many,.,TGTGCCAGCAGCTTCGCCGAAGCGGAGCAGTACTTC,CASSFAEAEQYF
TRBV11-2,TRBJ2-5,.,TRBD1,TGTGTCAGCAGCTTAGTCCGACAGGGCCCGTACCAAGAGACCCAGTACTTC,CVSSLVRQGPYQETQYF
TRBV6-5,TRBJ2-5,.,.,TGTGCCGGCAGTTATGCCCGCCCGGGGGAGAGCCAAGAGACCCAGTACTTC,CAGSYARPGESQETQYF
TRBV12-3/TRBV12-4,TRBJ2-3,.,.,TGTGTCAGCAGTCCCATAGTTGATACGCAGTATTTT,CVSSPIVDTQYF
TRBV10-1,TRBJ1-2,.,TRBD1,TGCGCCAGCAGTGAACCGGGACAGGGGTACTATGGCTACACCTTC,CASSEPGQGYYGYTF
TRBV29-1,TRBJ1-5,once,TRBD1,TGCAGCGTCGGGGGGACAGCTCATCAGCCCCAGCATTTT,CSVGGTAHQPQHF
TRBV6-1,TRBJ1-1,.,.,TGTACCAGCAGACTTACCCGACCCACGAACACTGAAGCTTTCTTT,CTSRLTRPTNTEAFF